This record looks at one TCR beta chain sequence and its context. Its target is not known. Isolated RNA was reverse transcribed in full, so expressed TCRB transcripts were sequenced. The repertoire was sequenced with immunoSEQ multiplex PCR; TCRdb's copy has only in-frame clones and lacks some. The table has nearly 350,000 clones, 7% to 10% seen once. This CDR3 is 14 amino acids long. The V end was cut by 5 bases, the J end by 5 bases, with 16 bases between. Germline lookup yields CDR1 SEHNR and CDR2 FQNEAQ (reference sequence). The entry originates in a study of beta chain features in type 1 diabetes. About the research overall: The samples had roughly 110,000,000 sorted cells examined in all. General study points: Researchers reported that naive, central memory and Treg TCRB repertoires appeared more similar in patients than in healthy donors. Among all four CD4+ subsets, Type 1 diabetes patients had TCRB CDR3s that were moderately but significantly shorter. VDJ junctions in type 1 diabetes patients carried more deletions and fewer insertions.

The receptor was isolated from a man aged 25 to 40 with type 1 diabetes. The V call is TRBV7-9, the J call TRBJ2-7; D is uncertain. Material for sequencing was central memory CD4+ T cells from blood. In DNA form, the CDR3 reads TGTGCCAGCAGCCCCACTTGGACGTCCGACGAGCAGTACTTC. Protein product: CASSPTWTSDEQYF.